Following are 10 T cell receptor beta chains from one sample sequenced in a study of blood T cells in healthy people across ages. Together with a sample-barcoded 5' primer, a J-beta primer mix was included in a second PCR lasting about 6 to 11 cycles. TCRdb fed the 5' RACE reads into MiXCR, producing one record per CDR3 protein. The sample has some 940,000 distinct CDR3 sequences, almost 30% seen once. The data also belong to a second study, concerning T cells of mothers and their children.

Sequenced: blood. The receptors were gathered from a woman aged 40 to 50 in good health.

The sample holds a few counts of this clonotype. The chain links TRBV28 to TRBJ1-2; a possible D gene is TRBD1 (6 bases). The CDR3 spans 21 residues. Germline assignment: CDR1 MDHEN and CDR2 SYDVKM. The ends were cut back, 1 base at V and 2 bases at J, with 29 bases in the middle. CDR3 sequence: CASSLSVRGSRRQGTNYGYTF. In DNA form, the CDR3 reads TGTGCCAGCAGTTTATCTGTTAGGGGGAGTCGTAGGCAGGGGACGAACTATGGCTACACCTTC.

Remarks on this clonotype: It may be a read error: a sequence one base away is much more abundant. The CDR3 sequence: CSVEGSRVGDTQYF. DNA of the CDR3: TGCAGCGTTGAAGGGAGCAGGGTGGGAGATACGCAGTATTTT. The chain combines TRBV29-1 with TRBJ2-3; TRBD1 is a possible D gene (5 bases). The CDR3 has 14 residues. Trimming took off 1 base at V and 5 bases at J, with 13 bases between the two ends. CDR1 and CDR2 (germline): SQVTM, ANQGSEA.

This clonotype was seen only a few times. A read error is possible here, since a much larger clone lies one base away. CDR3 residues: CSTRPGTSGGNEQFF. The CDR3 DNA reads as TGCAGTACTAGACCCGGGACTAGCGGGGGAAATGAGCAGTTCTTC. This chain connects TRBV20-1 to TRBJ2-1, with TRBD2 matching 14 bases. Germline loops: CDR1 DFQATT, CDR2 SNEGSKA (reference sequence). This CDR3 contains 15 residues.

At least ten counts were recorded for this clonotype. The chain uses TRBV11-3 and TRBJ2-5; TRBD1 is a possible D gene (6 bases). The CDR3 runs to 14 residues. CDR1 and CDR2 from the germline V gene are SGHNT and YENEEA. V lost 3 bases and J lost 5, with 13 bases in between. The CDR3 here is CASSLEPGGETQYF. CDR3 nucleotides: TGTGCCAGCAGCTTGGAGCCTGGGGGCGAGACCCAGTACTTC.

This rearrangement joins TRBV7-9 to TRBJ2-1; D is unclear. Judging by the DNA end, TRBJ2-7 fits better; the J call may be wrong. Germline loops: CDR1 SEHNR, CDR2 FQNEAQ (reference sequence). The CDR3 runs 15 residues. CDR3 in DNA: TGTGCCAGCAGCCCCTCCAGGATTTCCTACAATGAGCAGTACTTC. This gives the protein CASSPSRISYNEQYF.

J is TRBJ1-1 and V is TRBV4-2, with no clear D. V lost 6 bases and J 0 bases, leaving 8 bases between the germline ends. Germline CDR1 LGHNA, CDR2 YNFKEQ. The length of the CDR3 is 13 residues. The CDR3 protein is CASRAGMNTEAFF. CDR3 sequence (DNA): TGTGCCAGCAGGGCGGGGATGAACACTGAAGCTTTCTTT.

A few counts support this clonotype. V is TRBV24-1 and J is TRBJ1-2; 7 nucleotides match TRBD1. Germline V gives CDR1 KGHDR, CDR2 SFDVKD. This CDR3 spans 14 amino acids. V lost 2 bases, J lost 8 bases, and 7 bases stayed unmatched. CDR3 in DNA: TGTGCCACCAGTGATTCCGGGACAGCAGAAGGCTACACCTTC. It specifies CATSDSGTAEGYTF.

This clonotype was counted between two and nine times. The chain recombines TRBV7-8 with TRBJ2-1; TRBD1 might be the D (6 bases). This CDR3 comprises 15 residues. Germline CDR1 and CDR2: SGHVS and FQNEAQ. The V end lost 8 bases, the J end lost 5 bases, and 19 bases lay between the germline ends. The CDR3 region is CASHPENRDHNEQFF. CDR3 nucleotide sequence: TGTGCCAGCCACCCAGAAAACAGGGACCACAATGAGCAGTTCTTC.

This clonotype came up a few times. This may stem from a read error, because a much larger clone lies one nucleotide away. The chain joins TRBV6-4 to TRBJ2-6; D gene unclear. The CDR3 sequence is 14 residues long. Germline V CDR1 and CDR2: MRHNA, SNTAGT. This CDR3 is CASSSVSEANVLTF. In DNA, the CDR3 is TGTGCCAGCAGTAGTGTCTCTGAGGCCAACGTCCTGACTTTC.

This clonotype has a handful of counts. This chain links TRBV3-1 with TRBJ2-6; a possible D gene is TRBD2 (7 bases). Trimming removed 0 bases from V and 2 bases from J, with 14 bases in between. Germline V CDR1 and CDR2: LGHDT, YNNKEL (reference sequence). This CDR3 has 18 amino acids. The CDR3 nucleotides are TGTGCCAGCAGCCAAGAATTCGCGGGGGCCACTGGGGCCAACGTCCTGACTTTC. It encodes CASSQEFAGATGANVLTF.